A selection of T cell receptor beta chains follows, all from one sample in a study of blood T cell repertoires in COVID-19. The repertoire was sequenced with immunoSEQ multiplex PCR; TCRdb's copy has only in-frame clones and lacks some. The sample includes about 150,000 clones, over 75% seen only once; the top ten take 13%. The sample comprised peripheral blood. The receptors were sampled from a man between 60 and 70 years old with active or convalescent COVID-19. Both conserved end residues are part of each CDR3. A D gene is named only where the DNA matches it firmly. Some rows mark clone size as missing; the rest say once, few, many or name a class of expanded clone.

d_call: TRBD2; clone_size: .; j_call: TRBJ2-7; v_call: TRBV7-9; cdr3_aa: CASSGSGGDEQYF; cdr3_nt: TGTGCCAGCAGCGGTTCCGGGGGGGACGAGCAGTACTTC
d_call: .; clone_size: .; j_call: TRBJ2-3; v_call: TRBV27; cdr3_aa: CASSRRPGHHTDTQYF; cdr3_nt: TGTGCCAGCAGTCGGCGTCCGGGACATCACACAGATACGCAGTATTTT
d_call: .; clone_size: .; j_call: TRBJ2-3; v_call: TRBV19; cdr3_aa: CASSRDSRTDTQYF; cdr3_nt: TGTGCCAGTAGTCGGGACTCGCGAACAGATACGCAGTATTTT
d_call: TRBD1; clone_size: .; j_call: TRBJ2-5; v_call: TRBV18; cdr3_aa: CASTPRQGREETQYF; cdr3_nt: TGTGCCAGCACGCCGCGACAGGGGCGAGAAGAGACCCAGTACTTC
d_call: .; clone_size: .; j_call: TRBJ1-6; v_call: TRBV20-1; cdr3_aa: CSASSGASSPLHF; cdr3_nt: TGCAGTGCTAGTTCAGGGGCGAGTTCACCCCTCCACTTT
d_call: .; clone_size: .; j_call: TRBJ1-3; v_call: TRBV3-1/TRBV3-2; cdr3_aa: CASSQRENGNTIYF; cdr3_nt: TGTGCCAGCAGCCAACGAGAGAATGGAAACACCATATATTTT
d_call: .; clone_size: .; j_call: TRBJ2-7; v_call: TRBV7-8; cdr3_aa: CASSFSPYEQYF; cdr3_nt: TGTGCCAGCAGCTTCAGTCCCTACGAGCAGTACTTC
d_call: .; clone_size: .; j_call: TRBJ1-1; v_call: TRBV3-1/TRBV3-2; cdr3_aa: CASSQVWSRGNTEAFF; cdr3_nt: TGTGCCAGCAGCCAAGTGTGGAGCAGGGGGAACACTGAAGCTTTCTTT
d_call: .; clone_size: few; j_call: TRBJ2-1; v_call: TRBV5-1; cdr3_aa: CASSYRDGSYNEQFF; cdr3_nt: TGCGCCAGCAGTTACAGGGATGGGTCCTACAATGAGCAGTTCTTC
d_call: .; clone_size: .; j_call: TRBJ1-4; v_call: TRBV18; cdr3_aa: CASSGQTNEKLFF; cdr3_nt: TGTGCCAGCTCTGGGCAGACTAATGAAAAACTGTTTTTT
d_call: .; clone_size: .; j_call: TRBJ1-2; v_call: TRBV23-1; cdr3_aa: CASSQSHGVGDYGYTF; cdr3_nt: TGCGCCAGCAGTCAATCTCATGGGGTAGGGGACTATGGCTACACCTTC
d_call: TRBD2; clone_size: .; j_call: TRBJ2-5; v_call: TRBV28; cdr3_aa: CASRPRGGSETQYF; cdr3_nt: TGTGCCAGCAGGCCCCGGGGAGGGTCAGAGACCCAGTACTTC
d_call: TRBD1; clone_size: .; j_call: TRBJ2-3; v_call: TRBV5-6; cdr3_aa: CASSFDRGRAATQYF; cdr3_nt: TGTGCCAGCAGCTTCGACAGGGGCCGCGCCGCTACGCAGTATTTT
d_call: .; clone_size: .; j_call: TRBJ1-4; v_call: TRBV5-6; cdr3_aa: CASSPGGMDEKLFF; cdr3_nt: TGTGCCAGCAGCCCCGGAGGGATGGATGAAAAACTGTTTTTT
d_call: .; clone_size: .; j_call: TRBJ1-5; v_call: TRBV5-5; cdr3_aa: CASGSGDWSNQPQHF; cdr3_nt: TGTGCCAGCGGAAGCGGGGATTGGAGCAATCAGCCCCAGCATTTT
d_call: TRBD2; clone_size: few; j_call: TRBJ2-1; v_call: TRBV10-1; cdr3_aa: CAIYGRNNEQFF; cdr3_nt: TGCGCCATCTACGGGAGGAACAATGAGCAGTTCTTC
d_call: .; clone_size: .; j_call: TRBJ1-4; v_call: TRBV25-1; cdr3_aa: CASSEYGGEKLFF; cdr3_nt: TGTGCCAGCAGTGAATATGGGGGGGAAAAACTGTTTTTT
d_call: .; clone_size: .; j_call: TRBJ1-1; v_call: TRBV2; cdr3_aa: CASIATMNTEAFF; cdr3_nt: TGTGCCAGCATCGCTACTATGAACACTGAAGCTTTCTTT
d_call: .; clone_size: .; j_call: TRBJ1-3; v_call: TRBV2; cdr3_aa: CASSGPVSGNTIYF; cdr3_nt: TGTGCCAGCAGTGGTCCAGTCTCTGGAAACACCATATATTTT
d_call: TRBD2; clone_size: .; j_call: TRBJ2-2; v_call: TRBV6-6; cdr3_aa: CASSLRNSGVTGELFF; cdr3_nt: TGTGCCAGCAGTCTTCGTAATAGCGGGGTCACCGGGGAGCTGTTTTTT
d_call: TRBD2; clone_size: .; j_call: TRBJ2-2; v_call: TRBV6-1; cdr3_aa: CASSDPLRLAGMNTGELFF; cdr3_nt: TGTGCCAGCAGTGATCCTCTCCGACTAGCGGGAATGAACACCGGGGAGCTGTTTTTT
d_call: .; clone_size: .; j_call: TRBJ1-1; v_call: TRBV5-4; cdr3_aa: CASSSRGSGTEAFF; cdr3_nt: TGTGCCAGCAGCTCTCGGGGAAGTGGCACTGAAGCTTTCTTT
d_call: .; clone_size: .; j_call: TRBJ2-5; v_call: TRBV24-1; cdr3_aa: CATSDLWRTGQETQYF; cdr3_nt: TGTGCCACCAGTGATTTGTGGAGAACAGGCCAAGAGACCCAGTACTTC
d_call: .; clone_size: .; j_call: TRBJ2-5; v_call: TRBV25-1; cdr3_aa: CASSEYDLPLETQYF; cdr3_nt: TGTGCCAGCAGTGAATACGATCTACCACTAGAGACCCAGTACTTC
d_call: .; clone_size: few; j_call: TRBJ2-5; v_call: TRBV6-1; cdr3_aa: CASSEATFGGNRGTQYF; cdr3_nt: TGTGCCAGCAGTGAAGCCACATTTGGGGGGAATAGGGGGACCCAGTACTTC
d_call: TRBD1; clone_size: .; j_call: TRBJ1-1; v_call: TRBV19; cdr3_aa: CASSRRQGETEAFF; cdr3_nt: TGTGCCAGTAGTAGACGACAGGGGGAGACTGAAGCTTTCTTT
d_call: TRBD2; clone_size: .; j_call: TRBJ2-3; v_call: TRBV24-1; cdr3_aa: CATSDLLTSGSTDTQYF; cdr3_nt: TGTGCCACCAGTGATTTGTTGACTAGCGGGAGCACAGATACGCAGTATTTT
d_call: TRBD1; clone_size: .; j_call: TRBJ2-2; v_call: TRBV27; cdr3_aa: CASSLRLGTGSGELFF; cdr3_nt: TGTGCCAGCAGTTTGCGTTTGGGGACAGGGTCCGGGGAGCTGTTTTTT
d_call: TRBD1; clone_size: few; j_call: TRBJ2-2; v_call: TRBV5-1; cdr3_aa: CASSSGQSPTGELFF; cdr3_nt: TGCGCCAGCAGTTCGGGACAGAGCCCTACCGGGGAGCTGTTTTTT
d_call: TRBD2; clone_size: .; j_call: TRBJ2-4; v_call: TRBV19; cdr3_aa: CASSMGGKGAKNIQYF; cdr3_nt: TGTGCCAGTAGTATGGGAGGGAAAGGGGCCAAAAACATTCAGTACTTC
d_call: .; clone_size: .; j_call: TRBJ1-1; v_call: TRBV2; cdr3_aa: CASSAYDTEAFF; cdr3_nt: TGTGCCAGCAGTGCCTACGACACTGAAGCTTTCTTT
d_call: TRBD1; clone_size: .; j_call: TRBJ1-6; v_call: TRBV28; cdr3_aa: CASSTRTGFSPLHF; cdr3_nt: TGTGCCAGCAGTACCCGGACAGGGTTCTCACCCCTCCACTTT
d_call: TRBD1; clone_size: few; j_call: TRBJ1-2; v_call: TRBV11-2; cdr3_aa: CASSPYIEGADGYTF; cdr3_nt: TGTGCCAGCAGCCCATACATAGAGGGGGCAGATGGCTACACCTTC
d_call: .; clone_size: .; j_call: TRBJ1-3; v_call: TRBV4-1; cdr3_aa: CASTQIGSGNTIYF; cdr3_nt: TGCGCCAGCACCCAAATCGGGTCTGGAAACACCATATATTTT
d_call: TRBD2; clone_size: .; j_call: TRBJ2-5; v_call: TRBV13; cdr3_aa: CASSQGAGVGGETQYF; cdr3_nt: TGTGCCAGCAGCCAAGGAGCGGGAGTAGGTGGGGAGACCCAGTACTTC
d_call: .; clone_size: .; j_call: TRBJ1-5; v_call: TRBV19; cdr3_aa: CASSPRDQPQHF; cdr3_nt: TGTGCCAGTAGTCCCAGGGATCAGCCCCAGCATTTT
d_call: TRBD1; clone_size: .; j_call: TRBJ2-7; v_call: TRBV5-1; cdr3_aa: CASSSENRGPSEQYF; cdr3_nt: TGCGCCAGCAGCTCGGAAAACAGGGGGCCGAGTGAGCAGTACTTC
d_call: .; clone_size: .; j_call: TRBJ1-5; v_call: TRBV7-9; cdr3_aa: CASSLGQLGNQPQHF; cdr3_nt: TGTGCCAGCAGCCTAGGACAGCTGGGCAATCAGCCCCAGCATTTT
d_call: TRBD2; clone_size: .; j_call: TRBJ2-1; v_call: TRBV11-3; cdr3_aa: CASSPSTSGEYNEQFF; cdr3_nt: TGTGCCAGCAGCCCCTCGACTAGCGGGGAGTACAATGAGCAGTTCTTC